One and the same sample provided the 11 T cell receptor beta chains below, sequenced in a study of blood T cell repertoires in COVID-19. The data were produced by immunoSEQ multiplex PCR, yet TCRdb's version contains in-frame clones alone and is incomplete. In the table there are roughly 99,000 clones, 80% of which are singletons. Material for sequencing was peripheral blood. The receptors here all came from a man between 65 and 79 years old with acute or convalescent COVID-19.

The chain employs TRBV13 and TRBJ2-2; 7 bases match TRBD1. From germline, CDR1 is PRHDT and CDR2 FYEKMQ (reference sequence). V lost 1 base to trimming and J lost 2 bases; unmatched junction nucleotides: 7. This CDR3 is built from 17 residues. Here the CDR3 reads CASSLVPRQGNTGELFF. The CDR3 DNA sequence: TGTGCCAGCAGCTTAGTTCCGAGACAGGGTAACACCGGGGAGCTGTTTTTT.

The chain carries TRBV16 and TRBJ1-5; D is uncertain. The CDR3 is 15 residues long. CDR1 and CDR2 from the germline V gene are KGHSY and FQNENV. V gave up 2 bases and J gave up 2 bases, with 10 bases separating them. The CDR3 sequence is CASSQGRRGNQPQHF. As DNA, the CDR3 is TGTGCCAGCAGCCAAGGGCGGAGGGGCAATCAGCCCCAGCATTTT.

The rearrangement joins TRBV6-2 or TRBV6-3 to TRBJ2-5, with 10 positions matching TRBD2. This CDR3 is built from 15 residues. V lost 5 bases to trimming and J lost 2 bases; unmatched junction nucleotides: 5. The germline V gene encodes CDR1 MNHEY and CDR2 SVGEGT. The chain's CDR3 is CASSVGLAVQETQYF. The CDR3 DNA is TGTGCCAGCAGTGTAGGACTAGCGGTGCAAGAGACCCAGTACTTC.

The chain links TRBV3-1 (or the pseudogene TRBV3-2) to TRBJ1-1; TRBD1 matches 8 bases. CDR3 length: 16 residues. The germline gives CDR1 LGHDT, CDR2 YNNKEL (reference sequence). V gave up 2 bases and J gave up 3 bases; unmatched junction bases: 8. The CDR3 coding sequence is TGTGCCAGCAGCCAAAAACAGGGGGGCTGGGACACTGAAGCTTTCTTT. Its protein product is CASSQKQGGWDTEAFF.

Sample share makes this clone medium-sized (0.01 to 0.1%). J is TRBJ2-5 and V is TRBV7-3, with a tentative D call TRBD1 (6 bases). Trimming cost V 5 bases and J 5 bases, with 12 bases left between them. CDR1 is SGHTA and CDR2 is FQGTGA in the germline V gene. The CDR3 has 13 residues. CDR3 sequence (DNA): TGTGCCAGCAGCCTAGGGGGTTGGGAGACCCAGTACTTC. Its protein product is CASSLGGWETQYF.

CDR3 nucleotide sequence: TGTGCCACCAGCAGAGATTCGGTCAATCAGCCCCAGCATTTT. Its protein product is CATSRDSVNQPQHF. The chain joins TRBV15 to TRBJ1-5; D call uncertain. The CDR3 has 14 amino acids. Germline V gives CDR1 LNHNV, CDR2 YYDKDF (reference sequence). Trimming shortened V by 0 bases and J by 3 bases, and 6 bases separated the two germline ends.

The rearrangement uses TRBV19 and TRBJ1-1; 12 positions match TRBD1. The length of the CDR3 is 16 residues. In germline, CDR1 is LNHDA, CDR2 SQIVND (reference sequence). V gave up 6 bases and J gave up 6 bases; unmatched junction bases: 11. The CDR3 here is CASSAGTGGRRAEAFF. In DNA form, the CDR3 reads TGTGCCAGTAGCGCCGGGACAGGGGGCAGAAGGGCTGAAGCTTTCTTT.

This clone has just a few counts. The V and J genes are TRBV5-1 and TRBJ2-3, with TRBD2 matching 11 bases. The CDR3 loop spans 17 amino acids. The V segment lost 2 bases and the J segment 4 bases; nucleotides outside the gene matches: 9. Looked up from germline, CDR1 is SGHRS and CDR2 is YFSETQ. Written as DNA, the CDR3 is TGCGCCAGCAGCTTATACCTTAGCGGGGGGGACTCAGATACGCAGTATTTT. Amino acids: CASSLYLSGGDSDTQYF.

The rearrangement joins TRBV6-4 to TRBJ1-1; possible D gene TRBD1, 5 bases. The CDR3 is made up of 15 amino acids. Germline V gives CDR1 MRHNA, CDR2 SNTAGT. Between the trimmed V and J ends, which lost 10 bases and 4 bases, there was a span of 22 bases. Here the CDR3 reads CATSREPGGSTEAFF. CDR3 bases: TGTGCCACCTCCCGAGAACCCGGGGGGAGCACTGAAGCTTTCTTT.

V and J are TRBV7-9 and TRBJ2-3; TRBD2 agrees at 12 bases. J gave up 5 bases and V 8 bases, and 8 bases lay outside the gene matches. The V gene's germline CDR1 is SEHNR and CDR2 FQNEAQ (reference sequence). This CDR3 contains 15 residues. CDR3 residues: CASQTSGGFRDTQYF. Written as DNA, the CDR3 is TGTGCCAGCCAGACTAGCGGGGGTTTCAGAGATACGCAGTATTTT.

This chain joins TRBV5-3 and TRBJ1-1; D gene uncertain. TRBV5-3 is treated as an ORF (open reading frame) with a function not yet certain. This CDR3 region has 16 residues. V dropped 6 bases and J dropped 1 base, with 19 bases sitting between them. In DNA form, the CDR3 reads TGTGCCAGAACCGCCCGAACCGGGTCAGAGAACACTGAAGCTTTCTTT. The encoded protein is CARTARTGSENTEAFF.